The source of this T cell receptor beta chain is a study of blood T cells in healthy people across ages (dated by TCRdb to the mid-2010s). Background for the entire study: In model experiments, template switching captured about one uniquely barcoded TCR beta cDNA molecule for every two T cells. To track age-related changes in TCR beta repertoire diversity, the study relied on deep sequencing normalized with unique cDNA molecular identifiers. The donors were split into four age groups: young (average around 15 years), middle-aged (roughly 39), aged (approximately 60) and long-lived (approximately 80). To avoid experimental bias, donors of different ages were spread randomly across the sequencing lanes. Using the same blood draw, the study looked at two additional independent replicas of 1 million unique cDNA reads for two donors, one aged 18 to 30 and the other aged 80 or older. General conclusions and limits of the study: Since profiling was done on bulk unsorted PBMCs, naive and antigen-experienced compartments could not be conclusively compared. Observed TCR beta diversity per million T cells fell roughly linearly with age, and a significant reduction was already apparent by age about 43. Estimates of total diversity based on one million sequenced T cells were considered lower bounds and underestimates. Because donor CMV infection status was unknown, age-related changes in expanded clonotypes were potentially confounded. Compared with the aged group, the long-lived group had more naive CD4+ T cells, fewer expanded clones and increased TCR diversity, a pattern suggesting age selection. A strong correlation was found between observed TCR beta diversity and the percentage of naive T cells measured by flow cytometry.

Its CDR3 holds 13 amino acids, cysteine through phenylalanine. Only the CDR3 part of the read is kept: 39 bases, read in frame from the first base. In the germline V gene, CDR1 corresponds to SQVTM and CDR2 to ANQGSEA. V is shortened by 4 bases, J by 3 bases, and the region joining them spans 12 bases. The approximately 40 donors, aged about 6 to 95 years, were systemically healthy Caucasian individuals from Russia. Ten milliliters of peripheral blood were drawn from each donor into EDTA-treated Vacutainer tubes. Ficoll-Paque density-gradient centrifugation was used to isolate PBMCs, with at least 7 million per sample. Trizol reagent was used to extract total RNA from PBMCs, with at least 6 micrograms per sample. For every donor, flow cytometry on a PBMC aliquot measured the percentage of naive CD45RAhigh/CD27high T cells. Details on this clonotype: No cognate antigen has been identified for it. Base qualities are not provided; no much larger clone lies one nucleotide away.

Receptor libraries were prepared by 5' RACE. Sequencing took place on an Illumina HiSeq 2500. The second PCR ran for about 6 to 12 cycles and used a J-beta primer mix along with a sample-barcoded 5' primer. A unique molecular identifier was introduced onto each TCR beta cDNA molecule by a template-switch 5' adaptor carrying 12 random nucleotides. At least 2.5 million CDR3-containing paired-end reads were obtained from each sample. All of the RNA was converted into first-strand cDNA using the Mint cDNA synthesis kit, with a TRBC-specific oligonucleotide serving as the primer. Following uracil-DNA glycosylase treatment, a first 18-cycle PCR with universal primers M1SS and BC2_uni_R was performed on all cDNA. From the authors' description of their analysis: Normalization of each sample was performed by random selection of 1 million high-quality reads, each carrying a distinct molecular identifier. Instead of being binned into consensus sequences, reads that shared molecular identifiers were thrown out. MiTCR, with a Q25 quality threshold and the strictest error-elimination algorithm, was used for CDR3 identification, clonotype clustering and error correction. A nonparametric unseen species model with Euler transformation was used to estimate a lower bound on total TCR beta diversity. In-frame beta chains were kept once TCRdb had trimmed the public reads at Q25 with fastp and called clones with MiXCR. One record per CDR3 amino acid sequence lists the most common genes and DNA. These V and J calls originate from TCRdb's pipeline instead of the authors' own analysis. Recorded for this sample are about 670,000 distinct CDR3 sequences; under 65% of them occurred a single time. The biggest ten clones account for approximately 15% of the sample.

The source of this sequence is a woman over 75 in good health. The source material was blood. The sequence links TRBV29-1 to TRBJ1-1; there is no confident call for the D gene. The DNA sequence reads TGCAGCGTTGGGCCCCCCGGGGACACTGAAGCTTTCTTT. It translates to CSVGPPGDTEAFF.